This T cell receptor (beta chain) was documented in a study of cytomegalovirus exposure and HLA in healthy donors. Study-level background: The 110 or so validation repertoires, a later analysis reported, used the same platform as the approximately 670 first-cohort repertoires.

Germline V gives CDR1 MDHEN, CDR2 SYDVKM. There are 16 residues in the CDR3. Trimming at V came to 0 bases and at J to 7 bases, leaving 8 bases not matched to a gene. This clone showed up just once. The table came from immunoSEQ multiplex PCR; TCRdb's copy has only in-frame clones and leaves some out. The sample has tens of thousands of clones; about 96% are singletons. Sequencing was done on a sample of PBMCs. The V gene is TRBV28, the J gene TRBJ2-1, with TRBD2 matching over 8 bases. This receptor was taken from a man younger than 35 in good health and CMV-seronegative. CDR3 residues: CASSLWAGGRRNEQFF. In DNA, the CDR3 is TGTGCCAGCAGTTTATGGGCGGGAGGTCGGCGAAATGAGCAGTTCTTC.